Reported below is one T cell receptor (beta chain). No antigen is known for it. The input lacks base qualities; no much larger clone sits a single base away. This sample was taken from a study of identifying expanded T cells in peripheral blood (dated by TCRdb to between 2017 and 2020). Regarding the study in general: Separate aliquots of the same genomic DNA pool were sequenced to produce technical replicates, and four replicates were compared in pairs.

TCRbeta CDR3 regions were profiled by bias-controlled multiplex PCR amplification of genomic DNA with the immunoSEQ Assay. The study's own analysis went as follows. The absolute abundance of each unique TCRbeta CDR3 region was quantified after sequences were collapsed and filtered. Differential abundance was tested with a binomial (Fisher-equivalent) model and with a beta-binomial model adding time-dependent variance fitted from healthy donors. Clones with fewer than 5 combined templates were removed, and a clone was called differentially abundant if the clone's Benjamini-Hochberg FDR was below 0.01. The form v = (b*log(k)+a)^2 was used to model beta-binomial variance as a function of total template count across the two samples. The clones in this table, taken by TCRdb from immuneACCESS, are in-frame only. Not every clone is retained; where verified, under half of the shortfall comes from an unresolved V gene, and the cause of the rest is unknown. V and J calls and clone size are as listed in that table; D and trimming were resolved from the DNA. This sample gives under 110,000 clones in total; around 88% of them show up just once. Roughly a sixth of the sample is in the top ten clones.

The paper as a whole reports these results and caveats: Across all healthy donors, variance in clone template counts between roughly 2-week samples was found to increase significantly with total template count. The authors expected biological variance in healthy repertoires might increase further over much longer intervals such as months to years. Both the number of clones called differentially abundant and the false-positive rate were significantly reduced by the beta-binomial model across all healthy-donor time intervals. The binomial model flagged about 1.1 differentially abundant clones between technical replicates but 15 to 17 over about 2 weeks and 19 over around four weeks.

No immune events such as infections were documented for the healthy donors during the collection period. Time-dependent variance in a beta-binomial model of T-cell clone differential abundance was calibrated using healthy-donor blood repertoires as a training cohort. The training cohort included 10 or so healthy donors, of whom 3 were female and 7 were male. An age range of about 29 to 65 years, with an average of roughly 47 years, was recorded for the donors. Obtained from a commercial supplier, whole blood was collected from each healthy donor at three time points set around two weeks apart. Genomic DNA was extracted from unsorted whole blood for immunosequencing. Unmatched junction bases come to 6, with V trimmed by 0 bases and J by 4 bases. The CDR3 measures 15 amino acids from cysteine to phenylalanine. Just the 45-base CDR3 DNA is kept, in frame starting at base 1. CDR1 and CDR2, per the germline V gene, are MNHEY and SVGAGI.

Material: blood. The chain couples TRBV6-5 to TRBJ2-7; TRBD2 aligns with 7 central bases. This TCR was recovered from a person between 18 and 75 years old in good health. The CDR3 sequence is CASSYSGGEHYEQYF. The bases are TGTGCCAGCAGTTACTCGGGGGGGGAACATTACGAGCAGTACTTC.